The 17 T cell receptor beta chains in this list originate from one sample, sequenced in a study of blood T cell dynamics during melanoma immunotherapy. The time point: pre-treatment baseline. TCRdb keeps only in-frame clones here, not all; method: immunoSEQ multiplex PCR. The sample yields about 13,000 clones, 85% to 90% seen once. This specimen was blood, taken from a patient treated with checkpoint blockade. The receptors were sampled from a human donor with melanoma.

The chain joins TRBV5-6 to TRBJ1-4; D gene ambiguous. In germline, CDR1 is SGHDT, CDR2 YYEEEE. The CDR3 runs 15 residues. Trimming took 1 base from V and 7 from J, leaving 14 bases between them. The CDR3 DNA sequence: TGTGCCAGCAGCTTGTTGCGAAAATCTGGTGAAAAACTGTTTTTT. The encoded protein is CASSLLRKSGEKLFF.

The CDR3 loop is CASSVDGRVTNNEQFF. In DNA form, the CDR3 reads TGTGCCAGCAGCGTAGACGGAAGAGTCACTAACAATGAGCAGTTCTTC. The chain recombines TRBV9 with TRBJ2-1, with unresolved D. The CDR3 sequence is 16 residues long. Trimming removed 0 bases from V and 5 bases from J, with 15 bases in between. Germline lookup yields CDR1 SGDLS and CDR2 YYNGEE.

This CDR3 is CASSLVAGQQETQYF. The DNA for the CDR3 is TGCGCCAGCAGCTTGGTAGCGGGACAGCAAGAGACCCAGTACTTC. The V call is TRBV5-1, the J call TRBJ2-5; a weak D match, TRBD2 (8 bases). The V and J ends lost 0 bases and 2 bases respectively, with 11 bases between them. Germline CDR1 reads SGHRS; CDR2 reads YFSETQ. The CDR3 is 15 residues long. Using reference TRBV5-1 and TRBJ2-5 for the parts outside the CDR3, the full variable domain is KAGVTQTPRYLIKTRGQQVTLSCSPISGHRSVSWYQQTPGQGLQFLFEYFSETQRNKGNFPGRFSGRQFSNSRSEMNVSTLELGDSALYLCASSLVAGQQETQYFGPGTRLLVL.

The chain is built from TRBV28 and TRBJ2-7; TRBD2 agrees at 9 bases. Germline lookup yields CDR1 MDHEN and CDR2 SYDVKM. V lost 5 bases, J lost 4 bases, and 3 bases stayed unmatched. CDR3 length: 13 residues. Here the CDR3 reads CASSLGLAYEQYF. CDR3 sequence (DNA): TGTGCCAGCAGTCTGGGACTAGCTTACGAGCAGTACTTC. Combining the CDR3 with reference TRBV28 and TRBJ2-7 gives the whole variable domain DVKVTQSSRYLVKRTGEKVFLECVQDMDHENMFWYRQDPGLGLRLIYFSYDVKMKEKGDIPEGYSVSREKKERFSLILESASTNQTSMYLCASSLGLAYEQYFGPGTRLTVT.

The V and J genes are TRBV21-1 and TRBJ1-2. TRBV21-1 represents a pseudogene. The CDR3 contains 19 residues. CDR3 DNA: TGTGCCAGCAGCAAAGTAGGATCTAAGGAAATTCGCTCGAACTATGGCTACACCTTC. Its protein product is CASSKVGSKEIRSNYGYTF.

The genes are TRBV7-9 and TRBJ2-3; D perhaps matches TRBD2 (7 bases). CDR1 is SEHNR, CDR2 FQNEAQ, per germline (reference sequence). This CDR3 spans 14 amino acids. V was pared by 10 bases and J by 5 bases, with 19 bases between. CDR3 amino acids: CAIPPGGIEDTQYF. CDR3 DNA: TGTGCCATTCCCCCGGGGGGCATTGAAGATACGCAGTATTTT.

This sequence joins TRBV6-5 and TRBJ2-3, with D possibly being TRBD2 (5 bases). The ends were cut back, 6 bases at V and 4 bases at J, with 17 bases in the middle. CDR3 length: 15 amino acids. Looked up from germline, CDR1 is MNHEY and CDR2 is SVGAGI. CDR3 sequence (DNA): TGTGCCAGCAGGACCCTCCGTATTAGCGCAGATACGCAGTATTTT. It codes for CASRTLRISADTQYF.

J is TRBJ2-7 and V is TRBV7-9; possible D gene TRBD2, 6 bases. Trimming left V 5 bases short and J 0 bases short, with 11 bases between. CDR3 size: 14 residues. The V gene's germline CDR1 is SEHNR and CDR2 FQNEAQ (reference sequence). The CDR3 DNA follows: TGTGCCAGCAGCCAAGTCGGGGGCTCCTACGAGCAGTACTTC. Its protein is CASSQVGGSYEQYF.

The V call is TRBV11-2, the J call TRBJ2-1; 7 bases fit TRBD2. This CDR3 spans 16 amino acids. CDR1 is SGHAT, CDR2 FQNNGV, per germline. The junction had 14 bases not matched to a gene; V was cut back by 5 bases and J by 7 bases. CDR3 DNA: TGTGCCAGCAGCCATCTTTCTGGCGGGAGAACGAATGAGCAGTTCTTC. Translated: CASSHLSGGRTNEQFF.

The chain has TRBV4-2 and TRBJ2-3, with TRBD2 as a possible D gene (5 bases). V was trimmed by 5 bases and J by 6 bases, leaving 15 bases between them. Germline V lookup: CDR1 LGHNA, CDR2 YNFKEQ. The CDR3 has 14 amino acids. Here the CDR3 DNA reads TGTGCCAGCAGCTTATCTCGGCGGGTGGATACGCAGTATTTT. Amino acid sequence: CASSLSRRVDTQYF.

The rearrangement joins TRBV11-1 to TRBJ1-1; D unresolved. In germline, CDR1 is SGHAT, CDR2 FQDESV (reference sequence). Trimming shortened V by 3 bases and J by 5 bases, and 10 bases separated the two germline ends. The CDR3 is 13 amino acids. CDR3 nucleotides: TGTGCCAGCAGCTTGATGGACGGAACTGAAGCTTTCTTT. Translated, it gives CASSLMDGTEAFF.

The V call is TRBV15, the J call TRBJ2-5; 8 positions agree with TRBD1. V dropped 1 base and J dropped 1; count of bases not matched to a gene: 8. This CDR3 spans 17 amino acids. CDR1 is LNHNV and CDR2 is YYDKDF in the germline V gene (reference sequence). Here the CDR3 DNA reads TGTGCCACCAGCAGAGTCTGGACAGGGCTTTTCCAAGAGACCCAGTACTTC. Amino acids: CATSRVWTGLFQETQYF.

The V gene is TRBV18, the J gene TRBJ2-1, with unresolved D. The V end lost 1 base, the J end lost 4 bases, and 14 bases lay between the germline ends. Germline values: CDR1 KGHSH, CDR2 LQKENI. The CDR3 contains 16 residues. CDR3 residues: CASSPLFNLAYNEQFF. The CDR3 DNA reads TGTGCCAGCTCACCACTGTTTAATCTGGCGTACAATGAGCAGTTCTTC.

This rearrangement joins TRBV6-1 to TRBJ1-1, with 8 bases that match TRBD1. The CDR3 has 15 residues. V lost 6 bases, J lost 0 bases, and 6 bases stayed unmatched. Germline CDR1 is MNHNS and CDR2 is SASEGT. The CDR3 sequence: CASRDTGGLNTEAFF. As DNA, the CDR3 is TGTGCCAGCAGGGACACAGGGGGGCTGAACACTGAAGCTTTCTTT.

The V call is TRBV4-1, the J call TRBJ2-7, with TRBD2 matching over 12 bases. V shed 3 bases, J shed 7 bases, and the junction held 10 bases outside the gene matches. CDR1 MGHRA and CDR2 YSYEKL come from the germline V gene. CDR3 length: 16 residues. The DNA of the CDR3 is TGCGCCAGCAGCCACTTTGAGCTAGCGGGAGGGGGAGAGCAGTACTTC. Encoded protein: CASSHFELAGGGEQYF.

This sequence joins TRBV2 and TRBJ2-7; 15 positions match TRBD2. The CDR3 has 15 amino acids. The J segment lost 6 bases and the V segment lost 8 bases, leaving 8 bases of the junction unmatched. In germline, CDR1 is SNHLY, CDR2 FYNNEI. CDR3: CASRTSGRAGGEQYF. The CDR3 region has the DNA TGTGCCAGCCGGACTAGCGGGAGGGCCGGGGGCGAGCAGTACTTC.

This clone was counted once. Here the CDR3 reads CAISPTGSSYNEQFF. The CDR3 DNA sequence: TGTGCCATCAGCCCGACAGGGAGCTCCTACAATGAGCAGTTCTTC. The chain combines TRBV10-3 with TRBJ2-1, with TRBD1 matching over 7 bases. The CDR3 is made up of 15 amino acids. V dropped 6 bases and J dropped 0; count of bases not matched to a gene: 5. CDR1 and CDR2 from the germline V gene are ENHRY and SYGVKD.